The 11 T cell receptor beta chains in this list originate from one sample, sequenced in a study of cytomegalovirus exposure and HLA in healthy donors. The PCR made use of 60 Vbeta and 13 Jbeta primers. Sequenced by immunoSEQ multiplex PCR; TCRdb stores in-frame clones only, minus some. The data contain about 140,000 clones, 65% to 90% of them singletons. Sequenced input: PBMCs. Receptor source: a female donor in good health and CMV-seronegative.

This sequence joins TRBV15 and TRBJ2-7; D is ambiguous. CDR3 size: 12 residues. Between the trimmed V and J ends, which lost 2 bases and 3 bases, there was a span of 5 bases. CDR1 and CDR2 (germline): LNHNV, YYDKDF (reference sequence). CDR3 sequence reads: CATSRLYYEQYF. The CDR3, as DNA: TGTGCCACCAGCAGACTTTACTACGAGCAGTACTTC.

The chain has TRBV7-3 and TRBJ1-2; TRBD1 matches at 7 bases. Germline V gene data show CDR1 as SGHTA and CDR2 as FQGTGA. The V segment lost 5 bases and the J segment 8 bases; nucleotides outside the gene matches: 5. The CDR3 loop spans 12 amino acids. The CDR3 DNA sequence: TGTGCCAGCAGCCGGACAGGTATCGGCTACACCTTC. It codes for CASSRTGIGYTF.

CDR3 DNA: TGTGCCAGCAGTCACTCCCGAGACAGGGGTGGTCAGCCCCAGCATTTT. Translated, it gives CASSHSRDRGGQPQHF. V and J are TRBV27 and TRBJ1-5, with 8 bases aligning to TRBD1. Germline V gives CDR1 MNHEY, CDR2 SMNVEV (reference sequence). J gave up 6 bases and V 5 bases, and 12 bases lay outside the gene matches. This CDR3 comprises 16 residues.

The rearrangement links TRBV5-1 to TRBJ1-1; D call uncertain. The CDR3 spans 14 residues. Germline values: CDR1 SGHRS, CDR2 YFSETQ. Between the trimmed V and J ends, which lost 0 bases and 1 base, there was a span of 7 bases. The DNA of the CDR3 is TGCGCCAGCAGCTTGGCTCCAGGGAACACTGAAGCTTTCTTT. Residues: CASSLAPGNTEAFF.

Here the CDR3 DNA reads TGTGCCAGCAGCTTAGTAACAGGGGACTACGAGCAGTACTTC. This codes for CASSLVTGDYEQYF. The rearrangement links TRBV11-2 to TRBJ2-7, with 7 bases fitting TRBD1. V was clipped by 1 base and J by 3 bases; unmatched bases: 3. This CDR3 contains 14 residues. Germline assignment: CDR1 SGHAT and CDR2 FQNNGV.

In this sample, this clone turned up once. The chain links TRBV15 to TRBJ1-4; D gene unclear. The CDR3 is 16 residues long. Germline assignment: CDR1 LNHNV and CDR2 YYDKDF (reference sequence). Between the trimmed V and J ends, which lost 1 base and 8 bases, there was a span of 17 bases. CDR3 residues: CATSRVAGGSGEKLFF. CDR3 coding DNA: TGTGCCACCAGCAGAGTGGCGGGCGGATCGGGAGAAAAACTGTTTTTT.

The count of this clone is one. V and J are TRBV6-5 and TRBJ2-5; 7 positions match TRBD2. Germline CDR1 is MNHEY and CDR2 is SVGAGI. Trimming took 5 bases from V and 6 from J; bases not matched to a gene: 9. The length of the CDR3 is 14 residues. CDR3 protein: CASSPLAGAKTQYF. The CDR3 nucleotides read TGTGCCAGCAGTCCCTTGGCGGGAGCGAAGACCCAGTACTTC.

This CDR3 reads CATSLDRGSYEQYF. The DNA of the CDR3 is TGTGCCACCAGCTTGGACAGGGGGTCCTACGAGCAGTACTTC. The V and J genes are TRBV15 and TRBJ2-7; 10 bases align to TRBD1. The CDR3 totals 14 residues. From germline, CDR1 is LNHNV and CDR2 YYDKDF (reference sequence). The trim removed 5 bases at V and 1 base at J, leaving 2 bases unmatched.

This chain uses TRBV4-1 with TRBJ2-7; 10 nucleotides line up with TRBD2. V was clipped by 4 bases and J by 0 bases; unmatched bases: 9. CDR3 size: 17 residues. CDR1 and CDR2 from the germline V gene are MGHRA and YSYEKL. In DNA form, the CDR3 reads TGCGCCAGCAGCCCCCAAACTAGCGGGACGCTCTCCTACGAGCAGTACTTC. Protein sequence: CASSPQTSGTLSYEQYF.

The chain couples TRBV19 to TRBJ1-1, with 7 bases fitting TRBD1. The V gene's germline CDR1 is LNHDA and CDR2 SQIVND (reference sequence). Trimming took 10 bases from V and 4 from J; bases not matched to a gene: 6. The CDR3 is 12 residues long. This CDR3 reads CATRTGGTEAFF. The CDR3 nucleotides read TGTGCCACCAGGACAGGCGGCACTGAAGCTTTCTTT.

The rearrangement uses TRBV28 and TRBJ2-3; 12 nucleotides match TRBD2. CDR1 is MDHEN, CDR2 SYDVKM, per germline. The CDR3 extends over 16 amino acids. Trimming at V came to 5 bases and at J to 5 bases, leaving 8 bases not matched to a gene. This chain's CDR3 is CASSPPTSGSRDTQYF. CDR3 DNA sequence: TGTGCCAGCAGTCCCCCGACTAGCGGGAGTCGAGATACGCAGTATTTT.